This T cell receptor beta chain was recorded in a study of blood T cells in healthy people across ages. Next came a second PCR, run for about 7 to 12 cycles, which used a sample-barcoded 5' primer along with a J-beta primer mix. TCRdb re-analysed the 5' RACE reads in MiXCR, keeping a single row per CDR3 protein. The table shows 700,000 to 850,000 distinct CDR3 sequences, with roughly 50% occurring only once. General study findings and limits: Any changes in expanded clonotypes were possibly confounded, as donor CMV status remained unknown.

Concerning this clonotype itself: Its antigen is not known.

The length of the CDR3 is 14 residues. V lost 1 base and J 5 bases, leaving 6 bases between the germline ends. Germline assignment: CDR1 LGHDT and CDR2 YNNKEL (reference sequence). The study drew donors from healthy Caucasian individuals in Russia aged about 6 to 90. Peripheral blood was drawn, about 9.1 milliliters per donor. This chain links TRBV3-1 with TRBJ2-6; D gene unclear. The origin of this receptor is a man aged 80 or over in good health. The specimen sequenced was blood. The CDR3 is CASSQATRANVLTF. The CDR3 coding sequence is TGTGCCAGCAGCCAAGCGACCAGGGCCAACGTCCTGACTTTC.